A selection of T cell receptor beta chains follows, all from one sample in a study of T cells after yellow fever vaccination. MiXCR, run by TCRdb on the 5' RACE reads, gives a single entry per CDR3 protein. The sample contains around 610,000 distinct CDR3 sequences, approximately 13% of which appear only once. The sample consisted of PBMCs, taken on the day of the yellow fever booster vaccination. All receptors come from a man aged 25-45 years who received the YFV17D yellow fever vaccine. The CDR3 runs from the conserved cysteine through the conserved F or W. Each record gives: CDR3 DNA, CDR3 protein, clone size, J gene, D gene, V gene. The D gene is left open where the match is weak. Size is stated for part of the rows, as once, few or many counts, or as a class when the clone is expanded.

cdr3_nt: TGCGCCAGCAGCAGGACAGGGGGATACACCGGGGAGCTGTTTTTT
cdr3_aa: CASSRTGGYTGELFF
clone_size: few
j_call: TRBJ2-2
d_call: TRBD1
v_call: TRBV5-1

cdr3_nt: TGTGCCAGCAGCCCAGCGGGAACCTCCGGGGATACGCAGTATTTT
cdr3_aa: CASSPAGTSGDTQYF
clone_size: few
j_call: TRBJ2-3
d_call: TRBD2
v_call: TRBV3-1

cdr3_nt: TGCAGTGCTAGAGGGCTAGCGGGAGGTTTAACAGATACGCAGTATTTT
cdr3_aa: CSARGLAGGLTDTQYF
clone_size: .
j_call: TRBJ2-3
d_call: TRBD2
v_call: TRBV20-1

cdr3_nt: TGTGCCAGCAGTTCGTGGGGGACAGGGGACTCTGGAAACACCATATATTTT
cdr3_aa: CASSSWGTGDSGNTIYF
clone_size: .
j_call: TRBJ1-3
d_call: TRBD1
v_call: TRBV28

cdr3_nt: TGTGCCAGCAGTTACCGAGACGTGGCGAACACCGGGGAGCTGTTTTTT
cdr3_aa: CASSYRDVANTGELFF
clone_size: few
j_call: TRBJ2-2
d_call: .
v_call: TRBV6-2/TRBV6-3

cdr3_nt: TGTGCCACCACGGACAGGTGGCACACTGAAGCTTTCTTT
cdr3_aa: CATTDRWHTEAFF
clone_size: .
j_call: TRBJ1-1
d_call: TRBD1
v_call: TRBV24-1

cdr3_nt: TGCGCCAGCAGCTCCCGGGACAGGGGGCTTCACGAGCAGTACTTC
cdr3_aa: CASSSRDRGLHEQYF
clone_size: few
j_call: TRBJ2-7
d_call: TRBD1
v_call: TRBV5-1

cdr3_nt: TGTGCCAGCAGTTACTCCCGGACGGCGAACACCGGGGAGCTGTTTTTT
cdr3_aa: CASSYSRTANTGELFF
clone_size: few
j_call: TRBJ2-2
d_call: .
v_call: TRBV6-5

cdr3_nt: TGTGCCAGCAGCCAGGGGGACTACGAGCAGTACTTC
cdr3_aa: CASSQGDYEQYF
clone_size: few
j_call: TRBJ2-7
d_call: TRBD1
v_call: TRBV2

cdr3_nt: TGTGCCAGCAGCGTAAGCGGGATTAGGAACAATGAGCAGTTCTTC
cdr3_aa: CASSVSGIRNNEQFF
clone_size: few
j_call: TRBJ2-1
d_call: TRBD2
v_call: TRBV28

cdr3_nt: TGTGCCAGCAGCTTAGGGCCCCGAAACTATGGCTACACCTTC
cdr3_aa: CASSLGPRNYGYTF
clone_size: many
j_call: TRBJ1-2
d_call: .
v_call: TRBV7-2

cdr3_nt: TGCGCCAGCAGCCAAGACCTTTTCGGGACTAGCGGGAATGAGCAGTTCTTC
cdr3_aa: CASSQDLFGTSGNEQFF
clone_size: few
j_call: TRBJ2-1
d_call: TRBD2
v_call: TRBV4-1

cdr3_nt: TGTGCCAGCAGGTGGGGGGCTGTGGACACTGAAGCTTTCTTT
cdr3_aa: CASRWGAVDTEAFF
clone_size: few
j_call: TRBJ1-1
d_call: .
v_call: TRBV11-2

cdr3_nt: TGCGCCAGCAGCACAGGGACAGAAGAGACCCAGTACTTC
cdr3_aa: CASSTGTEETQYF
clone_size: few
j_call: TRBJ2-5
d_call: TRBD1
v_call: TRBV5-1

cdr3_nt: TGTGCCAGTCCCCGGGACTCTCGCACAGATACGCAGTATTTT
cdr3_aa: CASPRDSRTDTQYF
clone_size: .
j_call: TRBJ2-3
d_call: .
v_call: TRBV21-1

cdr3_nt: TGTGCCAGCAGCTTGGAGGGAGCTTCAGGTTCACCCCTCCACTTT
cdr3_aa: CASSLEGASGSPLHF
clone_size: .
j_call: TRBJ1-6
d_call: .
v_call: TRBV5-4

cdr3_nt: TGCGCCAGCAGCTTGGGCGGGTATGAAGCTTTCTTT
cdr3_aa: CASSLGGYEAFF
clone_size: few
j_call: TRBJ1-1
d_call: .
v_call: TRBV5-1